The source of this TCR beta chain is a study of PD-1 blockade in classical Hodgkin lymphoma. Study results and limitations: Reported findings placed baseline TCR diversity lower in newly diagnosed patients (compared with healthy donors).

Trimming cost V 6 bases and J 2 bases, with 14 bases left between them. Germline lookup yields CDR1 MNHNS and CDR2 SASEGT. The length of the CDR3 is 15 residues. Points on this clone: The antigen remains undetermined.

Time point reported: cycle 4 day 1 (C4D1), after 5 to 7 weeks of nivolumab. Each patient's relapse followed autologous stem cell transplantation, and brentuximab vedotin exposure varied. Assay used: immunoSEQ multiplex PCR; TCRdb lists only in-frame clones, some missing. The profile covers tens of thousands of clones, with 81% appearing a single time and roughly 22% taken by the ten largest. The chain links TRBV6-1 to TRBJ2-1; a weak D match, TRBD1 (6 bases). The sample in question was peripheral blood mononuclear cells (PBMCs), obtained before the fourth cycle of nivolumab. The sequence came from a human donor with classical Hodgkin lymphoma. The CDR3 DNA is TGTGCCAGCAGGGAACAGGGTCTCGCCTACAATGAGCAGTTCTTC. Translation: CASREQGLAYNEQFF.